This entry concerns a single T cell receptor (beta chain). What it recognizes is unknown. These data are taken from a study of radiotherapy plus CTLA-4 blockade in lung cancer. The overall study: In around 19% of patients, objective responses were seen; roughly 30% had disease control.

CDR3 length equals 14 residues. The V end was cut by 0 bases, the J end by 0 bases, with 5 bases between. Per the germline V gene, CDR1 is MDHEN and CDR2 is SYDVKM. Regarding the study as a whole: How blood T cell clones changed early, along with interferon-beta, reportedly forecast response best. Expansion in blood of tumor-derived TCR clones was seen after radiotherapy plus ipilimumab.

Using immunoSEQ multiplex PCR, the repertoire was profiled, and TCRdb retains in-frame clones only, with some absent. The table records 75,000 to 100,000 clones, 88% of them present only once. This rearrangement joins TRBV28 to TRBJ1-1; D gene uncertain. The clonotype comes from a human donor with non-small cell lung cancer that progressed on radiotherapy plus ipilimumab. Sample: peripheral blood, taken from a patient treated with radiotherapy plus ipilimumab. The CDR3 is CASSLWRLNTEAFF. CDR3 nucleotides: TGTGCCAGCAGTTTATGGCGGTTGAACACTGAAGCTTTCTTT.